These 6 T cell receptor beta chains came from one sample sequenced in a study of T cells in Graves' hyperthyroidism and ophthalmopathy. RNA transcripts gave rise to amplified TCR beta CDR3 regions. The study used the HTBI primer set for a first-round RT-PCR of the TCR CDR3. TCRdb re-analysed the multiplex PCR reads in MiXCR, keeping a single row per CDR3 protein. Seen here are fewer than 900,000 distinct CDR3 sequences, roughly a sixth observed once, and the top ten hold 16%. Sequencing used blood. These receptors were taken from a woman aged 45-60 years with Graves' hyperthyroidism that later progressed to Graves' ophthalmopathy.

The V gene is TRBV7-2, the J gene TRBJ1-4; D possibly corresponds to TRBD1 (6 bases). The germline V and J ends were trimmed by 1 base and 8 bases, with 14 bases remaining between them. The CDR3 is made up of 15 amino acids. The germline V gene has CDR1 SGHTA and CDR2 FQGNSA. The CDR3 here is CASSLVPGAREKLFF. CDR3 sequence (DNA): TGTGCCAGCAGCTTAGTTCCAGGGGCGCGCGAAAAACTGTTTTTT.

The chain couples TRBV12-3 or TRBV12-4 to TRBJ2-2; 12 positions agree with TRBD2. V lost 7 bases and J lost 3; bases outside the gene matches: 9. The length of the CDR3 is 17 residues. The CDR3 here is CASNLGLAGIYTGELFF. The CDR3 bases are TGTGCCAGCAACCTCGGACTAGCGGGGATCTACACCGGGGAGCTGTTTTTT.

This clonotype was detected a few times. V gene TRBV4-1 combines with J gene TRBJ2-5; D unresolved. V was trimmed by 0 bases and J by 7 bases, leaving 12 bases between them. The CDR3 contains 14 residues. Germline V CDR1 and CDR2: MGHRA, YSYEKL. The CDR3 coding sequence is TGCGCCAGCAGCCAAGATGTAGCCCCACGGACCCAGTACTTC. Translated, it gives CASSQDVAPRTQYF.

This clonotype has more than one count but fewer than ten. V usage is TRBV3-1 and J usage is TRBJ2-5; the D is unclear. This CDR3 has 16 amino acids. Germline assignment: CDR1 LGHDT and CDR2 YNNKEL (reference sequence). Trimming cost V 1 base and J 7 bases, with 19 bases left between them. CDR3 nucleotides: TGTGCCAGCAGCCAAGCGGGTCAGCTAAAAAATCGGACCCAGTACTTC. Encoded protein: CASSQAGQLKNRTQYF.

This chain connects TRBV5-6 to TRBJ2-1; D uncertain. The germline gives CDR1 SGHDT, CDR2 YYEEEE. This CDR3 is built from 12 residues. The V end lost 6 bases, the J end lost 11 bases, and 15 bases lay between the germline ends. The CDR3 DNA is TGTGCCAGCAACATGGGGTTGGGCAAGCAGTTCTTC. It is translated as CASNMGLGKQFF. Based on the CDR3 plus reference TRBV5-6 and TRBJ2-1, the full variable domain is DAGVTQSPTHLIKTRGQQVTLRCSPKSGHDTVSWYQQALGQGPQFIFQYYEEEERQRGNFPDRFSGHQFPNYSSELNVNALLLGDSALYLCASNMGLGKQFFGPGTRLTVL.

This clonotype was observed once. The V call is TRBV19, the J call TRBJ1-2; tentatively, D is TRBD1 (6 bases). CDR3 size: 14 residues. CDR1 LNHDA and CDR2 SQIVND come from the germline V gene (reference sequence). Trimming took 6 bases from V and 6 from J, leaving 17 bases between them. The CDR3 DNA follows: TGTGCCAGTAGCATCACAGGGTCTCGGAATGGCTACACCTTC. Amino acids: CASSITGSRNGYTF.